This entry describes one T cell receptor (beta chain). CDR1 MGHRA and CDR2 YSYEKL come from the germline V gene. The CDR3 is 16 residues long. V was trimmed by 1 base and J by 3 bases, leaving 15 bases between them. The PCR made use of 60 Vbeta and 13 Jbeta primers. Clones were sequenced by immunoSEQ multiplex PCR, and TCRdb holds only the in-frame ones, with some missing. The sample gives about 120,000 clones, around 70% of which show up once; approximately 4% is in the top ten. These data come from a study of cytomegalovirus exposure and HLA in healthy donors. The receptor was isolated from a man aged 35 to 55 in good health and CMV-seropositive. Source material: PBMCs. The chain employs TRBV4-1 and TRBJ2-5, with D possibly being TRBD2 (5 bases). CDR3 sequence reads: CASSQGIGNYKETQYF. The CDR3 DNA sequence: TGCGCCAGCAGCCAAGGGATCGGGAACTATAAAGAGACCCAGTACTTC.